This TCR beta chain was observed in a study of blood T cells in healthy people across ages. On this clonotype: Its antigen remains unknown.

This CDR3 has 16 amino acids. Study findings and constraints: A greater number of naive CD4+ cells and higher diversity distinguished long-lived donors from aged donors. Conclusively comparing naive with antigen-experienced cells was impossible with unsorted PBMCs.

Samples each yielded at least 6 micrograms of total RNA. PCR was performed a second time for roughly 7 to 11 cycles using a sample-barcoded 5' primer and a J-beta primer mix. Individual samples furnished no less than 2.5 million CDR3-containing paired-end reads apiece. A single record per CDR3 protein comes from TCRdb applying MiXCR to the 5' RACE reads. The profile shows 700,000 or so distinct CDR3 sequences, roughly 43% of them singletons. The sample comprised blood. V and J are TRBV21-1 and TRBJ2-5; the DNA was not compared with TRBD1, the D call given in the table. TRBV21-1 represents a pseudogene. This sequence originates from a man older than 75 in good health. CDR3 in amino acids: CASSKSDTGGQETQYF. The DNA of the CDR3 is TGTGCCAGCAGCAAGTCGGACACTGGGGGCCAAGAGACCCAGTACTTC.